What follows is one TCR beta chain and its context. Its target is not known. This specimen belongs to a study of T cell repertoires in cytomegalovirus infection. Broader study findings: Carriage of CMV together with the relevant HLA was identifiable through cumulative public TCR beta family frequency.

TCRdb redid the calling of the reads with MiXCR, one entry per CDR3 protein. This repertoire shows hundreds of thousands of distinct CDR3 sequences, less than 25% found once; its top ten account for 6.5% to 10%. The ends were cut back, 7 bases at V and 2 bases at J, with 15 bases in the middle. In germline, CDR1 is SNHLY, CDR2 FYNNEI. The CDR3 runs 14 residues. This sequence originates from a human donor in good health (CMV status not recorded). Some clones in this sample may be carry-over from other donors' samples. Sequencing was performed on CD8+ T cells from PBMCs. The chain employs TRBV2 and TRBJ2-7; possible D gene TRBD2, 5 bases. This CDR3 is CASTDSSGTYEQYF. CDR3 sequence (DNA): TGTGCCAGCACCGATAGCAGCGGTACCTACGAGCAGTACTTC.